The rows below give T cell receptor beta chains drawn from one sample of a study of blood T cell repertoires in COVID-19. The data were produced by immunoSEQ multiplex PCR, yet TCRdb's version contains in-frame clones alone and is incomplete. The table lists about 140,000 clones, 86% of them singletons. Material for sequencing was peripheral blood. The receptor source for this set is a woman in her fifties or sixties with acute or convalescent COVID-19. The CDR3 runs from the conserved cysteine through the conserved F or W. The D gene is left open where the match is weak. Clone size is not always given. Where it is, it says once, few, many or a class for expanded clones.

TRBD2	TRBV29-1	.	TRBJ2-7	TGCAGCGTATTGGGACTAGCGGAAGGCTACGAGCAGTACTTC	CSVLGLAEGYEQYF
.	TRBV28	.	TRBJ1-1	TGTGCCAGCGGGTTCGGGGACACTGAAGCTTTCTTT	CASGFGDTEAFF
TRBD1	TRBV6-2/TRBV6-3	once	TRBJ2-7	TGTGCCAGCAGCCAGGGACAGGGCCTCTCCTACGAGCAGTACTTC	CASSQGQGLSYEQYF
.	TRBV20-1	.	TRBJ2-5	TGCAGTTGCCAGAAAGAGACCCAGTACTTC	CSCQKETQYF
.	TRBV10-3	.	TRBJ1-1	TGTGCCATCAGTGCAGGGGCGGGCACTGAAGCTTTCTTT	CAISAGAGTEAFF
TRBD1	TRBV3-1/TRBV3-2	.	TRBJ1-1	TGTGCCAGCAGCCAGGGACAGGGGGGGACTGAAGCTTTCTTT	CASSQGQGGTEAFF
.	TRBV6-4	.	TRBJ2-2	TGTGCCAGCAGTCGAGATCCAGGTTCGGGGGAGCTGTTTTTT	CASSRDPGSGELFF
.	TRBV4-1	.	TRBJ2-2	TGCGCCAGCAGCCAAGCTCCCGGGGAGCTGTTTTTT	CASSQAPGELFF
TRBD2	TRBV12-5	.	TRBJ2-5	TGTGCTAGTGGCCCCGGGACTAGCGGGCCGGGAGGGACCCAGTACTTC	CASGPGTSGPGGTQYF
.	TRBV4-1	.	TRBJ1-5	TGCGCCAGCAGCCAAGCCGTACAGGGCAAAAATCAGCCCCAGCATTTT	CASSQAVQGKNQPQHF
.	TRBV6-6	.	TRBJ1-1	TGTGCCAGCAGTTACTGGGCTGAAGCGGGCACTGAAGCTTTCTTT	CASSYWAEAGTEAFF
.	TRBV19	once	TRBJ1-3	TGTGCCAGTTTCGATTACTACTCTGGAAACACCATATATTTT	CASFDYYSGNTIYF
.	TRBV15	once	TRBJ2-7	TGTGCCACCAGCAAGGAGTCGGGCGCCAGGGACGAGCAGTACTTC	CATSKESGARDEQYF
TRBD1	TRBV11-3	.	TRBJ2-7	TGTGCCAGCAGCCGACAGGGGAACTACGAGCAGTACTTC	CASSRQGNYEQYF
.	TRBV7-9	medium-sized	TRBJ1-2	TGTGCCAGCAGTGACGGGGATGGCTACACCTTC	CASSDGDGYTF
.	TRBV9	.	TRBJ1-1	TGTGCCAGCAGCGTAGTCTCAGGGAAGAACACTGAAGCTTTCTTT	CASSVVSGKNTEAFF
.	TRBV28	.	TRBJ1-5	TGTGCCAGCAGCCAAGCATGGCAGCCCCAGCATTTT	CASSQAWQPQHF
.	TRBV4-1	.	TRBJ1-2	TGCGCCAGCAGCCAAGACAGAAACTATGGCTACACCTTC	CASSQDRNYGYTF
TRBD1	TRBV6-5	.	TRBJ1-1	TGTGCCAGCAGTTACTCGGGGACAGTGAACACTGAAGCTTTCTTT	CASSYSGTVNTEAFF
TRBD2	TRBV5-6	.	TRBJ2-5	TGTGCCAGCAGCCCCCTGACTAGCGGGGCTATGACCCAGTACTTC	CASSPLTSGAMTQYF
.	TRBV28	.	TRBJ1-5	TGTGCCAGCAGTACCTTTGGGGGGGGGATAAGGAATCAGCCCCAGCATTTT	CASSTFGGGIRNQPQHF
TRBD2	TRBV4-1	.	TRBJ2-1	TGCGCCAGCAGCCTCCGACTAGCGGGCAATGAGCAGTTCTTC	CASSLRLAGNEQFF
TRBD1	TRBV25-1	once	TRBJ1-4	TGTGCCAGCAGTCCGGGACAGGGGGCTGAAAAACTGTTTTTT	CASSPGQGAEKLFF
.	TRBV6-2/TRBV6-3	.	TRBJ1-2	TGTGCCAGCAGTCCACTAGAACAGGGAATCTATGGCTACACCTTC	CASSPLEQGIYGYTF
.	TRBV11-3	.	TRBJ2-1	TGTGCCAGCAGCTTAGCCGGGACACAGTCCTACAATGAGCAGTTCTTC	CASSLAGTQSYNEQFF